One T cell receptor (beta chain) is described in this entry. Those enrolled, adults aged about 18 to 89 years, came from some 23 US areas. This CDR3 contains 11 residues. In germline, CDR1 is SQVTM, CDR2 ANQGSEA. The V end lost 7 bases, the J end lost 6 bases, and 12 bases lay between the germline ends. This sample is drawn from a study of blood T cell repertoires in COVID-19. Clones were read by immunoSEQ multiplex PCR, and TCRdb kept only the in-frame ones, dropping some. The sample records about 210,000 clones, 81% being singletons. The sequenced sample consisted of PBMCs or T cells enriched from blood (not recorded which). The TCR comes from a woman aged 45 to 65 with acute COVID-19. The chain links TRBV29-1 to TRBJ1-1; D ambiguous. CDR3 residues: CSGQREAEAFF. The DNA for the CDR3 is TGCAGCGGTCAGCGTGAGGCTGAAGCTTTCTTT.